These T cell receptor beta chains were read from a single sample in a study of Graves' ophthalmopathy and Graves' hyperthyroidism. A single record per CDR3 protein comes from TCRdb applying MiXCR to the multiplex PCR reads. The repertoire consists of around 670,000 distinct CDR3 sequences, with 35% to 50% occurring once and the leading ten covering approximately 43%. The specimen sequenced was peripheral blood. These receptors were obtained from an adult man with Graves' ophthalmopathy. Both conserved end residues are part of each CDR3. A D gene is named only where the DNA matches it firmly. For some rows the clone size is stated as once, few or many, or as a class when expanded; others skip it.

J gene: TRBJ1-1; D gene: -; V gene: TRBV10-2; clone size: many; CDR3 protein: CASSEGTVNTEAFF; CDR3 DNA: TGCGCCAGCAGTGAGGGAACAGTGAACACTGAAGCTTTCTTT
J gene: TRBJ2-7; D gene: TRBD2; V gene: TRBV14; clone size: few; CDR3 protein: CASSHRAGGRGDEQYF; CDR3 DNA: TGTGCCAGCAGCCATAGGGCGGGAGGCCGGGGGGACGAGCAGTACTTC
J gene: TRBJ1-1; D gene: -; V gene: TRBV19; clone size: once; CDR3 protein: CASSRSGVDTEAFF; CDR3 DNA: TGTGCCAGCAGCCGGTCGGGTGTGGACACTGAAGCTTTCTTT
J gene: TRBJ1-1; D gene: -; V gene: TRBV12-3/TRBV12-4; clone size: -; CDR3 protein: CASSLGRGADEAFF; CDR3 DNA: TGTGCCAGCAGTTTAGGGCGGGGGGCAGATGAAGCTTTCTTT
J gene: TRBJ2-7; D gene: TRBD2; V gene: TRBV2; clone size: few; CDR3 protein: CASSELAGVYEQYF; CDR3 DNA: TGTGCCAGCAGTGAGCTAGCGGGAGTCTACGAGCAGTACTTC
J gene: TRBJ1-4; D gene: -; V gene: TRBV10-3; clone size: once; CDR3 protein: CAISEPGRGKLFF; CDR3 DNA: TGTGCCATCAGTGAACCGGGTAGAGGAAAACTGTTTTTT
J gene: TRBJ1-1; D gene: -; V gene: TRBV4-1; clone size: -; CDR3 protein: CASSQDRGVRAFF; CDR3 DNA: TGCGCCAGCAGCCAAGATCGGGGGGTTCGAGCTTTCTTT
J gene: TRBJ2-2; D gene: -; V gene: TRBV25-1; clone size: -; CDR3 protein: CASSARAENTGELFF; CDR3 DNA: TGTGCCAGCAGTGCTAGAGCGGAGAACACCGGGGAGCTGTTTTTT
J gene: TRBJ2-5; D gene: TRBD2; V gene: TRBV7-7; clone size: -; CDR3 protein: CASSFTSGSGETQYF; CDR3 DNA: TGTGCTAGCAGCTTTACTAGCGGGAGTGGTGAGACCCAGTACTTC
J gene: TRBJ2-7; D gene: -; V gene: TRBV19; clone size: many; CDR3 protein: CASSGRGYEQYF; CDR3 DNA: TGTGCCAGTAGTGGCAGAGGCTACGAGCAGTACTTC
J gene: TRBJ2-7; D gene: TRBD1; V gene: TRBV2; clone size: many; CDR3 protein: CASRQGQGTGRYEQYF; CDR3 DNA: TGTGCCAGCAGGCAAGGACAGGGAACGGGGCGCTACGAGCAGTACTTC
J gene: TRBJ2-2; D gene: TRBD1; V gene: TRBV14; clone size: -; CDR3 protein: CASSPWTGGYTGELFF; CDR3 DNA: TGTGCCAGCAGCCCTTGGACAGGGGGCTACACCGGGGAGCTGTTTTTT
J gene: TRBJ2-7; D gene: -; V gene: TRBV29-1; clone size: many; CDR3 protein: CSVTGTGYEQYF; CDR3 DNA: TGCAGCGTTACGGGGACCGGCTACGAGCAGTACTTC
J gene: TRBJ2-2; D gene: -; V gene: TRBV6-5; clone size: -; CDR3 protein: CASTLSPSVTGELFF; CDR3 DNA: TGTGCCAGCACCTTATCGCCGTCCGTCACCGGGGAGCTGTTTTTT
J gene: TRBJ1-5; D gene: -; V gene: TRBV2; clone size: -; CDR3 protein: CASSEIGLRNQPQHF; CDR3 DNA: TGTGCCAGCAGTGAAATCGGGCTCCGCAATCAGCCCCAGCATTTT
J gene: TRBJ1-6; D gene: -; V gene: TRBV19; clone size: many; CDR3 protein: CASNGQGRNSPLHF; CDR3 DNA: TGTGCCAGTAATGGACAAGGGAGGAATTCACCCCTCCACTTT